The table lists the clone carrying this T cell receptor (beta chain) with many counts. The data belong to a study of low-dose radiotherapy and immunotherapy resistance in tumors. In the study overall: The regimen for patients comprised intravenous nivolumab 240 mg every two weeks plus intravenous ipilimumab 1 mg/kg every six weeks.

V gave up 6 bases and J gave up 4 bases; unmatched junction bases: 5. The germline V gene has CDR1 MRHNA and CDR2 SNTAGT. This CDR3 region has 14 residues. Time point noted: after trial treatment. Treatment noted: LDRT plus nivolumab, ipilimumab, low-dose cyclophosphamide and aspirin (RACIN trial). Advanced solid tumors without tumor-infiltrating lymphocytes were required for inclusion. First-strand cDNA relied on TRAV- and TRBV-specific primers spanning alpha and beta chains. The PCR that amplified TCRs ran for around 20 cycles, relying on a constant-region primer and a V-primer adapter. MiXCR, applied by TCRdb to the reads, yields one record per CDR3 protein. Among about 97,000 distinct CDR3 sequences listed, around 21% were seen once.

The receptor's source is a male donor with prostate cancer. Specimen: PBMCs, collected after low-dose radiotherapy plus immunotherapy. The chain recombines TRBV6-4 with TRBJ2-2; TRBD2 aligns across 7 bases. The CDR3 spells CASRRGVGTGELFF. The CDR3 nucleotides are TGTGCCAGCAGACGGGGGGTCGGCACCGGGGAGCTGTTTTTT.